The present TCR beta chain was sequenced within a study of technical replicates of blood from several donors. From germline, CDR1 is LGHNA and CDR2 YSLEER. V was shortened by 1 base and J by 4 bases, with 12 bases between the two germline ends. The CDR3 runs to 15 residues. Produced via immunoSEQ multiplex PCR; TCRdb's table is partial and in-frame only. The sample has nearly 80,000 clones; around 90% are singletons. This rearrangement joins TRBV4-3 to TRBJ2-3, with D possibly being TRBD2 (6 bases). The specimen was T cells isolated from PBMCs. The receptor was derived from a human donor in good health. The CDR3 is CASSQARGSADTQYF. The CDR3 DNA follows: TGCGCCAGCAGCCAAGCCCGGGGGTCGGCAGATACGCAGTATTTT.